This T cell receptor (beta chain) comes out of a study of blood T cell repertoires in COVID-19. The germline gives CDR1 SNHLY, CDR2 FYNNEI. This CDR3 region has 15 residues. The V segment lost 6 bases and the J segment 7 bases; nucleotides outside the gene matches: 10. Method: immunoSEQ multiplex PCR; TCRdb's copy keeps in-frame clones and lacks some. The sample has more than 95,000 clones, around 87% seen once. This sequence was found in a man aged 50 to 59 with acute or convalescent COVID-19. This chain joins TRBV2 and TRBJ2-7, with TRBD1 identical over 12 bases. Sequencing was done on a sample of peripheral blood. CDR3 sequence reads: CASRKRDRGLQEQYF. The CDR3 nucleotides are TGTGCCAGCAGAAAGAGGGACAGGGGGCTCCAAGAGCAGTACTTC.